The 15 T cell receptor beta chains listed next were all sequenced from one sample in a study of cytomegalovirus exposure and HLA in healthy donors. 13 Jbeta primers and 60 Vbeta primers were used for the PCR. Some clones are missing from TCRdb's copy, which holds only in-frame ones; the method was immunoSEQ multiplex PCR. The data contain approximately 300,000 clones, about four fifths of them singletons. Material: PBMCs. These receptors were taken from a girl aged 2-15 years in good health and CMV-seronegative.

The rearrangement uses TRBV7-2 and TRBJ2-6; 10 positions agree with TRBD1. Germline values: CDR1 SGHTA, CDR2 FQGNSA. Germline trimming cut 5 bases from V and 1 base from J; bases unmatched to any gene: 8. This CDR3 region has 18 residues. CDR3 sequence (DNA): TGTGCCAGCAGCCAACCCCGGGACAGGGGATCTGGGGCCAACGTCCTGACTTTC. Residues: CASSQPRDRGSGANVLTF.

This clone came up a few times. This sequence joins TRBV21-1 and TRBJ2-7; the table's D call TRBD1 went unverified against the DNA. TRBV21-1 is shown as a pseudogene. The CDR3 has 16 amino acids. The DNA for the CDR3 is TGTGCCAGCAGCAAAGGGGCAGGGCCGTCCAACTACGAGCAGTACTTC. Encoded protein: CASSKGAGPSNYEQYF.

The chain couples TRBV4-1 to TRBJ1-1, with TRBD1 matching over 7 bases. The CDR3 spans 17 residues. The junction had 16 bases not matched to a gene; V was cut back by 7 bases and J by 2 bases. Germline V lookup: CDR1 MGHRA, CDR2 YSYEKL. CDR3 region: CASISGGQGGINTEAFF. CDR3 bases: TGCGCCAGCATCTCGGGAGGGCAGGGGGGGATCAACACTGAAGCTTTCTTT.

This clone has a handful of counts. The rearrangement joins TRBV28 to TRBJ2-2; D is uncertain. V lost 6 bases to trimming and J lost 5 bases, with 10 bases between them. The CDR3 covers 13 residues. The germline V gene encodes CDR1 MDHEN and CDR2 SYDVKM. The CDR3 region is CASSRYGTGELFF. CDR3 sequence (DNA): TGTGCCAGCAGCCGCTACGGGACCGGGGAGCTGTTTTTT. Full variable domain (rest looked up from reference TRBV28 and TRBJ2-2): DVKVTQSSRYLVKRTGEKVFLECVQDMDHENMFWYRQDPGLGLRLIYFSYDVKMKEKGDIPEGYSVSREKKERFSLILESASTNQTSMYLCASSRYGTGELFFGEGSRLTVL.

This clone turned up a few times. The chain has TRBV18 and TRBJ2-7; no clear D gene. The V gene lost 3 bases and the J gene lost 6 bases, with 12 bases spanning the gap. The CDR3 contains 13 residues. Germline V CDR1 and CDR2: KGHSH, LQKENI. CDR3 sequence reads: CASSPRHFGEQYF. In DNA, the CDR3 is TGTGCCAGCTCACCCCGACACTTTGGCGAGCAGTACTTC.

This chain joins TRBV5-1 and TRBJ2-7; D possibly corresponds to TRBD2 (5 bases). V lost 2 bases to trimming and J lost 0 bases, with 15 bases between them. The CDR3 consists of 16 residues. The V gene's germline CDR1 is SGHRS and CDR2 YFSETQ. The CDR3 protein is CASSFLPGLSSYEQYF. The CDR3 DNA follows: TGCGCCAGCAGCTTTCTGCCCGGACTGAGCTCCTACGAGCAGTACTTC.

This clone was observed once. This sequence joins TRBV5-3 and TRBJ2-7, with D tentatively TRBD2 (6 bases). TRBV5-3 is treated as an ORF (open reading frame) with a function not yet certain. CDR3 length: 13 residues. V was trimmed by 0 bases and J by 3 bases, leaving 7 bases between them. The CDR3 DNA sequence: TGTGCCAGAAGCTTGGTAGCGGTCTACGAGCAGTACTTC. Translation gives CARSLVAVYEQYF.

Worth noting for this clone: Germline and junction disagree at one end, which may indicate a read error. The chain joins TRBV7-2 to TRBJ2-7; 9 nucleotides agree with TRBD2. Germline V gene lookup returns CDR1 SGHTA and CDR2 FQGNSA. The CDR3 totals 15 residues. CDR3 in amino acids: CASSFAGGRGYERYF. DNA for the CDR3: TGTGCCAGCAGCTTTGCGGGGGGGCGGGGCTACGAGCGGTACTTC.

This chain's CDR3 is CASSQDEGRGNYGYTF. As DNA, the CDR3 is TGCGCCAGCAGCCAAGATGAGGGCAGGGGCAACTATGGCTACACCTTC. This rearrangement joins TRBV4-1 to TRBJ1-2; possibly TRBD1 for D (6 bases). The CDR3 covers 16 residues. The V end was cut by 0 bases, the J end by 2 bases, with 13 bases between. Germline loops: CDR1 MGHRA, CDR2 YSYEKL.

This clone was observed once. The rearrangement links TRBV5-6 to TRBJ1-5; D perhaps matches TRBD1 (6 bases). CDR3 length: 15 residues. From germline, CDR1 is SGHDT and CDR2 YYEEEE. The V end was cut by 2 bases, the J end by 7 bases, with 16 bases between. Here the CDR3 DNA reads TGTGCCAGCAGCTTTGGCCCGGGACACTCCCAGCCCCAGCATTTT. It codes for CASSFGPGHSQPQHF.

This clone was observed a single time. The genes are TRBV19 and TRBJ2-1; possible D gene TRBD2, 5 bases. Germline V gene data show CDR1 as LNHDA and CDR2 as SQIVND (reference sequence). The CDR3 is made up of 16 amino acids. Trimming cost V 3 bases and J 3 bases, with 15 bases left between them. CDR3 coding DNA: TGTGCCAGTAGTATCGGGGTTATAGGAGACTACAATGAGCAGTTCTTC. Translation gives CASSIGVIGDYNEQFF.

This chain connects TRBV7-9 to TRBJ1-4, with 8 bases that match TRBD1. The CDR3 is 16 amino acids. V lost 5 bases to trimming and J lost 13 bases; unmatched junction nucleotides: 18. Germline CDR1 reads SEHNR; CDR2 reads FQNEAQ (reference sequence). CDR3 sequence (DNA): TGTGCCAGCAGCAAACTCGGACAGGGAAGAACCGTAGGACTGTTTTTT. It is translated as CASSKLGQGRTVGLFF.

The rearrangement uses TRBV10-3 and TRBJ2-1, with TRBD2 identical over 7 bases. V was pared by 3 bases and J by 6 bases, with 8 bases of the junction left unmatched. This CDR3 region has 15 residues. From germline, CDR1 is ENHRY and CDR2 SYGVKD. CDR3 DNA: TGTGCCATCAGTGAAGGTGGGAGGGCCTCCAATGAGCAGTTCTTC. It codes for CAISEGGRASNEQFF.

The rearrangement links TRBV27 to TRBJ2-6, with 7 bases that match TRBD1. CDR1 is MNHEY and CDR2 is SMNVEV in the germline V gene (reference sequence). This CDR3 is built from 18 residues. Germline trimming cut 7 bases from V and 0 bases from J; bases unmatched to any gene: 12. The CDR3, as DNA: TGTGCCAGCAAAAGACAGGGTATTACCTACTCTGGGGCCAACGTCCTGACTTTC. Residues: CASKRQGITYSGANVLTF.

This chain joins TRBV28 and TRBJ2-7; 7 positions agree with TRBD2. This CDR3 spans 13 amino acids. V lost 2 bases, J lost 4 bases, and 2 bases stayed unmatched. The germline V gene encodes CDR1 MDHEN and CDR2 SYDVKM. CDR3 loop: CASSLAGVYEQYF. The CDR3 region has the DNA TGTGCCAGCAGTTTAGCGGGAGTTTACGAGCAGTACTTC.